This T cell receptor (beta chain) appears in the sequencing data of a study of OX40 agonist ivuxolimab in advanced cancers. In the study overall: Three patients showed partial responses: one hepatocellular carcinoma and two cutaneous melanoma cases. Study outcomes and limitations: Partial responders at 0.1-3.0 mg/kg had among the lowest clonal expansion.

Method: immunoSEQ multiplex PCR; TCRdb's copy keeps in-frame clones and lacks some. The table shows over 20,000 clones, with more than 75% occurring only once. Patients with autoimmune history or systemic immunosuppression were excluded. Blood specimens came from baseline, cycle 4 day 1, and cycle 7 day 1. This clone appeared a single time. The antigen is not known. The material sequenced was CD4+ or CD8+ T cells sorted from blood, taken in a trial of the OX40 agonist ivuxolimab. The receptor's source is an adult with an advanced solid tumor such as melanoma, head and neck, liver or kidney cancer.

Here the CDR3 DNA reads TGTGCCAGCTCACCCACCGAGGGAACTGAAGCTTTCTTT. It translates to CASSPTEGTEAFF. The V gene is TRBV18, the J gene TRBJ1-1; D ambiguous. The CDR3 contains 13 residues. Trimming took off 3 bases at V and 5 bases at J, with 10 bases between the two ends. The germline V gene has CDR1 KGHSH and CDR2 LQKENI. Combining the CDR3 with reference TRBV18 and TRBJ1-1 gives the whole variable domain NAGVMQNPRHLVRRRGQEARLRCSPMKGHSHVYWYRQLPEEGLKFMVYLQKENIIDESGMPKERFSAEFPKEGPSILRIQQVVRGDSAAYFCASSPTEGTEAFFGQGTRLTVV.